This entry lists 25 T cell receptor beta chains sequenced from one sample in a study of circulating and synovial CD4+ cells in juvenile arthritis. Method: immunoSEQ multiplex PCR; TCRdb's copy keeps in-frame clones and lacks some. This table has around 31,000 clones, 95% appearing once. Sequencing used CD4+ T cells from blood. Receptors originate from a human donor with juvenile idiopathic arthritis.

CDR3 loop: CASSLKGADTQYF. CDR3 nucleotide sequence: TGTGCCAGCAGCTTGAAAGGGGCAGATACGCAGTATTTT. The rearrangement joins TRBV5-6 to TRBJ2-3, with D possibly TRBD1 on 5 matching bases. Looked up from germline, CDR1 is SGHDT and CDR2 is YYEEEE. The ends were cut back, 1 base at V and 4 bases at J, with 7 bases in the middle. The CDR3 contains 13 residues.

The rearrangement joins TRBV6-5 to TRBJ2-2, with 10 nucleotides matching TRBD2. With V trimmed by 7 bases and J by 6 bases, 8 bases remained unmatched. This CDR3 is built from 15 residues. Germline V CDR1 and CDR2: MNHEY, SVGAGI. CDR3 bases: TGTGCCAGCACCCGTAGCGGGGGGAGGGCCGGGGAGCTGTTTTTT. As protein: CASTRSGGRAGELFF.

The V and J genes are TRBV6-5 and TRBJ1-2; 8 nucleotides align to TRBD1. Germline CDR1 and CDR2: MNHEY and SVGAGI. CDR3 length: 13 amino acids. J lost 7 bases, V lost 8 bases, and 9 bases had no gene match. The CDR3 DNA reads as TGTGCCAGCTTTAGGACAGGGACCGCTGGCTACACCTTC. As protein: CASFRTGTAGYTF.

J is TRBJ1-6 and V is TRBV28, with 8 bases identical to TRBD1. The CDR3 totals 17 residues. Germline V gene data show CDR1 as MDHEN and CDR2 as SYDVKM. After removal of 2 bases from V and 3 bases from J, the junction contained 6 bases not matched to a gene. CDR3 nucleotide sequence: TGTGCCAGCAGTTTAGGGACGACAGGGGTCTATAATTCACCCCTCCACTTT. Residues: CASSLGTTGVYNSPLHF.

The chain uses TRBV19 and TRBJ1-2; 9 bases fit TRBD1. The CDR3 runs to 16 residues. The germline V gene has CDR1 LNHDA and CDR2 SQIVND (reference sequence). After removal of 8 bases from V and 0 bases from J, the junction contained 10 bases not matched to a gene. CDR3 sequence: CASWPGQGLANYGYTF. The CDR3 region has the DNA TGTGCCAGTTGGCCGGGACAGGGCTTGGCTAACTATGGCTACACCTTC.

The V gene is TRBV7-2, the J gene TRBJ2-7; 7 bases are a match to TRBD2. The V and J ends lost 2 bases and 5 bases, in that order; junction bases with no gene match: 6. The CDR3 covers 14 residues. Germline loops: CDR1 SGHTA, CDR2 FQGNSA. The CDR3 protein is CASSLKAGRDEQYF. The CDR3 DNA sequence: TGTGCCAGCAGCTTAAAGGCGGGGAGGGACGAGCAGTACTTC.

This chain links TRBV4-2 with TRBJ2-1; the match to TRBD1 covers 8 bases. With 0 bases clipped from V and 4 bases from J, the junction kept 5 bases outside the gene matches. The CDR3 totals 16 residues. Germline V gene lookup returns CDR1 LGHNA and CDR2 YNFKEQ. Here the CDR3 DNA reads TGTGCCAGCAGCCAAGATCCCAGACAGGGGTACAATGAGCAGTTCTTC. This sequence encodes CASSQDPRQGYNEQFF.

The V and J genes are TRBV28 and TRBJ2-7; TRBD2 aligns across 11 bases. J gave up 7 bases and V 5 bases, and 7 bases lay outside the gene matches. This CDR3 has 14 amino acids. Germline V gene data show CDR1 as MDHEN and CDR2 as SYDVKM. The CDR3 DNA follows: TGTGCCAGCAGTCCCACTAGCGGGAGAGAAGAGCAGTACTTC. This encodes CASSPTSGREEQYF.

J is TRBJ2-5 and V is TRBV6-5; TRBD1 is a possible D gene (5 bases). The V gene's germline CDR1 is MNHEY and CDR2 SVGAGI. The V and J ends lost 0 bases and 3 bases respectively, with 11 bases between them. This CDR3 spans 15 amino acids. CDR3 sequence reads: CASSYSGQGKETQYF. As DNA, the CDR3 is TGTGCCAGCAGTTACTCTGGGCAGGGAAAAGAGACCCAGTACTTC.

CDR3: CASSPPGTSVQFF. CDR3 nucleotides: TGTGCCAGCAGCCCCCCCGGGACTAGCGTTCAGTTCTTC. V gene TRBV5-4 combines with J gene TRBJ2-1, with 10 bases aligning to TRBD2. Germline V gene data show CDR1 as SGHNT and CDR2 as YYREEE (reference sequence). V lost 4 bases and J lost 13; bases outside the gene matches: 8. The CDR3 has 13 amino acids.

The chain uses TRBV11-2 and TRBJ1-2; unclear D gene. V lost 0 bases, J lost 7 bases, and 12 bases lay in between. Germline CDR1 and CDR2: SGHAT and FQNNGV. The CDR3 sequence is 14 residues long. DNA of the CDR3: TGTGCCAGCAGCTTAGATCTAGGTAAAGGTGGCTACACCTTC. Encoded protein: CASSLDLGKGGYTF.

In its sample, this clone was seen once. J is TRBJ1-1 and V is TRBV4-1, with 9 bases lining up with TRBD1. The length of the CDR3 is 15 residues. The J segment lost 11 bases and the V segment lost 3 bases, leaving 13 bases of the junction unmatched. Germline assignment: CDR1 MGHRA and CDR2 YSYEKL. CDR3 DNA sequence: TGCGCCAGCAGCCAGGCCAGACAGGGGGGTCGATTTGCTTTCTTT. It translates to CASSQARQGGRFAFF.

This chain connects TRBV5-1 to TRBJ2-7; tentative D call: TRBD2 (5 bases). V was trimmed by 4 bases and J by 6 bases, leaving 11 bases between them. Germline-derived CDR1 and CDR2 are SGHRS and YFSETQ. CDR3 size: 12 residues. The CDR3 reads CASSPRGLEQYF. In DNA, the CDR3 is TGCGCCAGCAGCCCCAGAGGGCTCGAGCAGTACTTC.

The V call is TRBV7-9, the J call TRBJ1-4; TRBD1 matches at 11 bases. The CDR3 is made up of 14 amino acids. After removal of 6 bases from V and 7 bases from J, the junction contained 4 bases not matched to a gene. Germline assignment: CDR1 SEHNR and CDR2 FQNEAQ (reference sequence). CDR3: CASSRDRGTEKLFF. As DNA, the CDR3 is TGTGCCAGCAGTCGGGACAGGGGGACTGAAAAACTGTTTTTT.

The chain joins TRBV18 to TRBJ1-2, with 8 bases aligning to TRBD1. The CDR3 has 12 amino acids. Germline V CDR1 and CDR2: KGHSH, LQKENI. J gave up 9 bases and V 4 bases, and 4 bases lay outside the gene matches. CDR3: CASSLQGASYTF. DNA for the CDR3: TGTGCCAGCTCACTGCAGGGGGCAAGCTACACCTTC. The entire variable domain, with the rest obtained from reference TRBV18 and TRBJ1-2, is as follows: NAGVMQNPRHLVRRRGQEARLRCSPMKGHSHVYWYRQLPEEGLKFMVYLQKENIIDESGMPKERFSAEFPKEGPSILRIQQVVRGDSAAYFCASSLQGASYTFGSGTRLTVV.

V and J are TRBV5-1 and TRBJ2-7; 12 nucleotides agree with TRBD2. Trimming at V came to 4 bases and at J to 1 base, leaving 3 bases not matched to a gene. Germline CDR1 is SGHRS and CDR2 is YFSETQ. This CDR3 has 15 residues. The CDR3 here is CASSTGTSGSYEQYF. The DNA of the CDR3 is TGCGCCAGCAGCACGGGGACTAGCGGGTCCTACGAGCAGTACTTC.

This chain's CDR3 is CASSQEGTYYGYTF. Written as DNA, the CDR3 is TGTGCCAGCAGCCAAGAAGGGACATACTATGGCTACACCTTC. The chain combines TRBV4-2 with TRBJ1-2, with D perhaps matching TRBD1 (6 bases). CDR1 LGHNA and CDR2 YNFKEQ come from the germline V gene. The CDR3 length is 14 residues. V was pared by 0 bases and J by 3 bases, with 8 bases between.

V gene TRBV23-1 combines with J gene TRBJ2-1; 10 positions agree with TRBD2. Being an ORF, TRBV23-1 has a function that is uncertain. J lost 5 bases, V lost 0 bases, and 4 bases had no gene match. This CDR3 is built from 16 residues. The CDR3 loop is CASSQSRLAGNNEQFF. In DNA form, the CDR3 reads TGCGCCAGCAGTCAATCAAGACTAGCGGGCAACAATGAGCAGTTCTTC.

The rearrangement links TRBV6-5 to TRBJ1-2, with D hard to call. CDR1 is MNHEY, CDR2 SVGAGI, per germline. The CDR3 has 13 residues. Trimming stripped 6 bases from V and 5 bases from J, with 13 bases between. CDR3 DNA: TGTGCCAGCAGGGGGAGGACCGATTATGGCTACACCTTC. It specifies CASRGRTDYGYTF.

The chain joins TRBV30 to TRBJ2-5; D gene ambiguous. This CDR3 comprises 13 residues. The germline gives CDR1 GTSNPN, CDR2 SVGIG (reference sequence). Trimming cost V 2 bases and J 4 bases, with 11 bases left between them. CDR3 region: CAWSISTRETQYF. The CDR3 nucleotides are TGTGCCTGGAGTATATCTACCCGAGAGACCCAGTACTTC.

The chain links TRBV7-8 to TRBJ1-1; D remains ambiguous. CDR1 SGHVS and CDR2 FQNEAQ come from the germline V gene. The CDR3 has 13 residues. V was trimmed by 3 bases and J by 7 bases, leaving 12 bases between them. In nucleotides, the CDR3 is TGTGCCAGCAGCTTTAGCGGTGGAGGTGAAGCTTTCTTT. This sequence encodes CASSFSGGGEAFF. Using reference TRBV7-8 and TRBJ1-1 for the parts outside the CDR3, the full variable domain is GAGVSQSPRYKVAKRGQDVALRCDPISGHVSLFWYQQALGQGPEFLTYFQNEAQLDKSGLPSDRFFAERPEGSVSTLKIQRTQQEDSAVYLCASSFSGGGEAFFGQGTRLTVV.

The count of this clone is one. The chain carries TRBV10-3 and TRBJ2-1; 11 nucleotides align to TRBD2. J was trimmed by 1 base and V by 3 bases; bases with no gene match: 2. CDR1 is ENHRY and CDR2 is SYGVKD in the germline V gene. This CDR3 contains 16 residues. As DNA, the CDR3 is TGTGCCATCAGTGAATCTAGCGGGGGGTCCTACAATGAGCAGTTCTTC. It is translated as CAISESSGGSYNEQFF.

The chain carries TRBV7-2 and TRBJ2-5, with TRBD2 matching over 10 bases. The CDR3 is 18 residues long. Losses at the gene ends were 5 bases for V and 7 bases for J; bases not matched to a gene: 19. Germline-derived CDR1 and CDR2 are SGHTA and FQGNSA. The CDR3 loop is CASSPLLVAGGGGGTQYF. CDR3 nucleotides: TGTGCCAGCAGCCCTCTCCTAGTAGCGGGGGGCGGTGGTGGGACCCAGTACTTC.

J is TRBJ1-4 and V is TRBV10-3, with TRBD1 matching 10 bases. The CDR3 runs to 15 residues. Unmatched junction bases numbered 3, after V lost 2 bases and J lost 6 bases. Germline CDR1 is ENHRY and CDR2 is SYGVKD. The CDR3 region has the DNA TGTGCCATCAGTGAGCGCGGGACAGGGGATGAAAAACTGTTTTTT. Protein: CAISERGTGDEKLFF.

DNA of the CDR3: TGCAGCGTAAGAGGGGGGAACACTGAAGCTTTCTTT. Translation: CSVRGGNTEAFF. This chain uses TRBV29-1 with TRBJ1-1, with D tentatively TRBD1 (6 bases). Germline V lookup: CDR1 SQVTM, CDR2 ANQGSEA. Trimming pared 6 bases from V and 1 base from J, leaving 9 bases between. This CDR3 comprises 12 residues.